These T cell receptor beta chains were read from a single sample in a study of human T cells and chemical hapten exposure. One entry per CDR3 protein results from TCRdb running MiXCR on the RACE reads. This sample has around 300,000 distinct CDR3 sequences, with around 7.3% found just once. The specimen comprised whole blood, sampled in connection with sensitization to the hapten diphenylcyclopropenone (DPC). Source of these receptors: a man in his late teens or twenties with alopecia areata. Some clones in this sample may be carry-over from other donors' samples. The CDR3 runs from the conserved cysteine through the conserved F or W. A D gene is named only where the DNA matches it firmly. Clone size is shown for a subset of rows, as once, few, many or a class of expanded clone.

size: many
D: .
J: TRBJ1-5
V: TRBV6-2/TRBV6-3
DNA: TGTGCCAGCAGTTACCCCGGCGGAGAGGGCCAGCCCCAGCATTTT
CDR3: CASSYPGGEGQPQHF

size: .
D: .
J: TRBJ1-2
V: TRBV7-2
DNA: TGTGCCAGCAGCTTAGTTTCGGGCGCGAAGAACTATGGCTACACCTTC
CDR3: CASSLVSGAKNYGYTF

size: few
D: .
J: TRBJ2-4
V: TRBV5-1
DNA: TGCGCCAGCAGTACAGATCAAAACATTCAGTACTTC
CDR3: CASSTDQNIQYF

size: many
D: TRBD1
J: TRBJ1-1
V: TRBV6-6
DNA: TGTGCCAGCAGTTCGGGACAGTTTTACACTGAAGCTTTCTTT
CDR3: CASSSGQFYTEAFF

size: few
D: .
J: TRBJ1-2
V: TRBV5-6
DNA: TGTGCCAGCAGCCCCGGGCCTCCGGGGAGGGGCTATGGCTACACCTTC
CDR3: CASSPGPPGRGYGYTF

size: .
D: .
J: TRBJ2-5
V: TRBV5-4
DNA: TGTGCCAGCAGCTCTAGGGGGGCAGGGCGAGAGACCCAGTACTTC
CDR3: CASSSRGAGRETQYF

size: .
D: TRBD1
J: TRBJ2-7
V: TRBV6-1
DNA: TGTACCAGCAGTGGATGGACAGGGAAGAACGAGCAGTACTTC
CDR3: CTSSGWTGKNEQYF

size: few
D: .
J: TRBJ2-4
V: TRBV3-1
DNA: TGTGCCAGCAGCCCGTGGGACACCGGGGGTTTATTGGCCAAAAACATTCAGTACTTC
CDR3: CASSPWDTGGLLAKNIQYF

size: few
D: .
J: TRBJ2-7
V: TRBV7-9
DNA: TGTGCCAGCAGCTTAGTTGACCGAACCTCCTACGAGCAGTACTTC
CDR3: CASSLVDRTSYEQYF

size: .
D: .
J: TRBJ2-7
V: TRBV10-3
DNA: TGTGCCATCAGTGAGCCGCTGGACAGCCTCTACGAGCAGTACTTC
CDR3: CAISEPLDSLYEQYF

size: many
D: TRBD2
J: TRBJ2-3
V: TRBV29-1
DNA: TGCAGCGTTGACGGTAGCGGGGGGCGATCTAGCACAGATACGCAGTATTTT
CDR3: CSVDGSGGRSSTDTQYF

size: few
D: .
J: TRBJ2-7
V: TRBV5-5
DNA: TGTGCCAGCAGCTTCGCGGGGGCGCGGAACGAGCAGTACTTC
CDR3: CASSFAGARNEQYF

size: many
D: TRBD1
J: TRBJ1-1
V: TRBV5-6
DNA: TGTGCCAGCAGCTACCTGACAGGGACGGAGACTGAAGCTTTCTTT
CDR3: CASSYLTGTETEAFF

size: .
D: .
J: TRBJ1-6
V: TRBV2
DNA: TGTGCCAGCAGGGGAGAAAGCTCACCCCTCCACTTT
CDR3: CASRGESSPLHF

size: many
D: .
J: TRBJ1-1
V: TRBV10-2
DNA: TGCGCCAGCAGTGAGTCCTACAGGGTGAACACTGAAGCTTTCTTT
CDR3: CASSESYRVNTEAFF

size: few
D: .
J: TRBJ1-1
V: TRBV5-1
DNA: TGCGCCAGCAGATTGGGTCCTTCGGAGAACACTGAAGCTTTCTTT
CDR3: CASRLGPSENTEAFF

size: few
D: .
J: TRBJ2-2
V: TRBV5-5
DNA: TGTGCCAGCAGCTCGACGGTTTCCACCGGGGAGCTGTTTTTT
CDR3: CASSSTVSTGELFF

size: few
D: .
J: TRBJ1-4
V: TRBV7-2
DNA: TGTGCCAGCAGCTTAGTTAGCGGTCCGATAAATGAAAAACTGTTTTTT
CDR3: CASSLVSGPINEKLFF

size: many
D: TRBD1
J: TRBJ1-1
V: TRBV4-2
DNA: TGTGCCAGCAGCCCGGACGGAGGGGGCAGAGGTGAAGCTTTCTTT
CDR3: CASSPDGGGRGEAFF

size: few
D: .
J: TRBJ1-5
V: TRBV5-6
DNA: TGTGCCAGCAGCGCCGACAGGTTCAATCAGCCCCAGCATTTT
CDR3: CASSADRFNQPQHF

size: few
D: .
J: TRBJ2-1
V: TRBV7-2
DNA: TGTGCCAGCAGCTTATCTCTGTCCAACTCCTACAATGAGCAGTTCTTC
CDR3: CASSLSLSNSYNEQFF

size: .
D: .
J: TRBJ2-2
V: TRBV7-9
DNA: TGTGCCAGCACCTCCCCAATCTTCAGGGAGCTGTTTTTT
CDR3: CASTSPIFRELFF

size: .
D: .
J: TRBJ1-5
V: TRBV9
DNA: TGTGCCAGCAGCGTAGATGGGCAGGAGCATCAGCCCCAGCATTTT
CDR3: CASSVDGQEHQPQHF

size: .
D: .
J: TRBJ1-2
V: TRBV4-3
DNA: TGCGCCAGCAGCCAAGAAGGAGAAGCCTACTATGGCTACACCTTC
CDR3: CASSQEGEAYYGYTF

size: many
D: TRBD1
J: TRBJ2-2
V: TRBV5-6
DNA: TGTGCCAGCAGCGCATTCGACAGGGAGAACACCGGGGAGCTGTTTTTT
CDR3: CASSAFDRENTGELFF

size: few
D: .
J: TRBJ1-2
V: TRBV27
DNA: TGTGCCAGCAGTGCACGAGGGGGTTACGACTATGGCTACACCTTC
CDR3: CASSARGGYDYGYTF

size: few
D: .
J: TRBJ1-1
V: TRBV7-3
DNA: TGTGCCAGCAGCTTAGACTACCAGGGGCTGAACACTGAAGCTTTCTTT
CDR3: CASSLDYQGLNTEAFF

size: .
D: .
J: TRBJ1-3
V: TRBV18
DNA: TGTGCCAGCTCACCAGAGAACAGCTCTGGAAACACCATATATTTT
CDR3: CASSPENSSGNTIYF

size: .
D: .
J: TRBJ1-2
V: TRBV20-1
DNA: TGCAGTGCCCACCGCACAGGGTTTCCGGATGGCTACACCTTC
CDR3: CSAHRTGFPDGYTF

size: many
D: .
J: TRBJ1-1
V: TRBV5-1
DNA: TGCGCCAGCAGCGGATCAGGGGTAACTGAAGCTTTCTTT
CDR3: CASSGSGVTEAFF

size: few
D: TRBD1
J: TRBJ2-7
V: TRBV6-1
DNA: TGTGCCAGCAGAGGACAGGGTTTGAGCTACGAGCAGTACTTC
CDR3: CASRGQGLSYEQYF

size: many
D: .
J: TRBJ1-1
V: TRBV5-1
DNA: TGCGCCAGCAGCTTGGCTCAGGGGAACACTGAAGCTTTCTTT
CDR3: CASSLAQGNTEAFF

size: .
D: .
J: TRBJ1-2
V: TRBV3-1
DNA: TGTGCCAGCAGTCCGGGACCCTCCACCATAGCAGGCGGCTACACCTTC
CDR3: CASSPGPSTIAGGYTF

size: .
D: TRBD1
J: TRBJ1-2
V: TRBV20-1
DNA: TGCAGTGTTGGTATGACAGGGAACTATGGCTACACCTTC
CDR3: CSVGMTGNYGYTF

size: many
D: .
J: TRBJ2-3
V: TRBV7-8
DNA: TGTGCCAGCAGCTTAGTCCGAAGGCATGGCACAGATACGCAGTATTTT
CDR3: CASSLVRRHGTDTQYF

size: .
D: .
J: TRBJ1-3
V: TRBV28
DNA: TGTGCCAGCAGTTTAGGCAGGGTTGGAAACACCATATATTTT
CDR3: CASSLGRVGNTIYF

size: .
D: .
J: TRBJ1-4
V: TRBV28
DNA: TGTGCCAGCAGTTTCGCAGACTGGGACCCCTCTAAGACTGGTGAAAAACTGTTTTTT
CDR3: CASSFADWDPSKTGEKLFF

size: few
D: .
J: TRBJ1-2
V: TRBV15
DNA: TGTGCCACCAGCAGAGGGGGAGGTATTGCATCGGTAGCTAACTATGGCTACACCTTC
CDR3: CATSRGGGIASVANYGYTF

size: few
D: TRBD1
J: TRBJ1-4
V: TRBV15
DNA: TGTGCCACCAGCAGAAGGACAGGGAACGAAAAACTGTTTTTT
CDR3: CATSRRTGNEKLFF

size: .
D: .
J: TRBJ2-3
V: TRBV7-9
DNA: TGTGCCAGCAGCCCACTCAATGGACGGGCTACGCAGTATTTT
CDR3: CASSPLNGRATQYF

size: .
D: .
J: TRBJ1-5
V: TRBV6-2/TRBV6-3
DNA: TGTGCCAGCAGTTTATTGGAGTGGGGCAATCAGCCCCAGCATTTT
CDR3: CASSLLEWGNQPQHF

size: many
D: .
J: TRBJ1-5
V: TRBV12-3/TRBV12-4
DNA: TGTGCCAGCAGAGGAGAAGAATATCAGCCCCAGCATTTT
CDR3: CASRGEEYQPQHF

size: few
D: .
J: TRBJ2-3
V: TRBV3-1
DNA: TGTGCCAGCAGCCAAGACGGAGGATGGGAGACAGATACGCAGTATTTT
CDR3: CASSQDGGWETDTQYF

size: many
D: .
J: TRBJ2-7
V: TRBV5-1
DNA: TGCGCCAGCAGCTTAAGGCAGGGGAATTCCTACGAGCAGTACTTC
CDR3: CASSLRQGNSYEQYF

size: .
D: TRBD1
J: TRBJ2-7
V: TRBV28
DNA: TGTGCCAGCAGTTTACCCGGGACAGGCTACTCCTACGAGCAGTACTTC
CDR3: CASSLPGTGYSYEQYF

size: few
D: .
J: TRBJ1-6
V: TRBV6-2/TRBV6-3
DNA: TGTGCCAGCAGTTATTTGGGACATCGCAATTCACCCCTCCACTTT
CDR3: CASSYLGHRNSPLHF

size: .
D: .
J: TRBJ1-1
V: TRBV9
DNA: TGTGCCAGCAGCCCCTCCGGGTCCCGAACGACTGAAGCTTTCTTT
CDR3: CASSPSGSRTTEAFF

size: .
D: TRBD1
J: TRBJ2-5
V: TRBV12-3/TRBV12-4
DNA: TGTGCCAGCAGTCCTCAGGGGGCTCGTGGGGAGACCCAGTACTTC
CDR3: CASSPQGARGETQYF

size: .
D: TRBD1
J: TRBJ2-7
V: TRBV27
DNA: TGTGCCAGCAGTTTAAGGGACAGGATCTACGAGCAGTACTTC
CDR3: CASSLRDRIYEQYF